These 3 T cell receptor beta chains share one sample of origin, sequenced in a study of cytomegalovirus exposure and HLA in healthy donors. The assay was immunoSEQ multiplex PCR, and TCRdb's table has in-frame clones only and misses some. The sample yields some 150,000 clones, almost 90% seen once. The specimen was PBMCs. The origin of the receptors is a woman between 18 and 29 years old in good health and CMV-seropositive.

CDR3 protein: CATGGWTRGTEFF. The CDR3 DNA follows: TGTGCCACAGGGGGATGGACGAGAGGGACCGAGTTCTTC. The V call is TRBV19, the J call TRBJ2-1; 7 bases match TRBD1. Losses at the gene ends were 10 bases for V and 14 bases for J; bases not matched to a gene: 17. This CDR3 contains 13 residues. Germline assignment: CDR1 LNHDA and CDR2 SQIVND (reference sequence).

J is TRBJ2-7 and V is TRBV5-1; the D gene is possibly TRBD2 (6 bases). V shed 8 bases and J shed 0 bases, with 12 bases lying between them. CDR1 and CDR2 (germline): SGHRS, YFSETQ. The CDR3 covers 13 residues. The CDR3 loop reads CASFRDSSYEQYF. CDR3 nucleotides: TGCGCCAGTTTCCGGGACTCCTCCTACGAGCAGTACTTC.

This clone appeared once. CDR3 DNA: TGCGCCAGCAGCCCAATCAGCCCCCTCCAGGGACAGTCAGATACGCAGTATTTT. It is translated as CASSPISPLQGQSDTQYF. The chain couples TRBV5-1 to TRBJ2-3; TRBD1 agrees at 7 bases. Germline CDR1 and CDR2: SGHRS and YFSETQ. Trimming took 4 bases from V and 4 from J; bases not matched to a gene: 18. CDR3 length: 18 residues. The variable domain in full, completed from reference TRBV5-1 and TRBJ2-3, reads KAGVTQTPRYLIKTRGQQVTLSCSPISGHRSVSWYQQTPGQGLQFLFEYFSETQRNKGNFPGRFSGRQFSNSRSEMNVSTLELGDSALYLCASSPISPLQGQSDTQYFGPGTRLTVL.